This TCR beta chain was identified during a study of post-analysis software for immune sequencing data. Study at large: Included courses were relapsing-remitting and secondary progressive multiple sclerosis; progressive-relapsing multiple sclerosis was also included.

Unique molecular identifiers were present in the TCR beta cDNA libraries. cDNA molecules numbering about 490,000 came from around 1 to 10 million T cells. TCRdb ran MiXCR on the PCR reads and lists one entry per CDR3 protein. Of hundreds of thousands of distinct CDR3 sequences in the sample, 55% to 70% were seen once. Study-wide findings and caveats: Elevated frequency relative to controls characterized roughly 5 TRBV segments in patients, TRBV5-6, TRBV5-1 and TRBV20-1 among them. The study found significantly lower normalized Chao1 diversity in multiple sclerosis patients than in controls.

This clonotype came up a few times. The antigen remains unidentified. Germline V CDR1 and CDR2: ENHRY, SYGVKD. The V gene end was trimmed by 6 bases and the J gene end by 5 bases; junction bases not matched to a gene: 8. CDR3 length equals 15 residues. This chain links TRBV10-3 with TRBJ1-2, with 11 bases fitting TRBD1. The sequenced material came from blood. The sequence was collected from a girl aged 2-10 years with multiple sclerosis. DNA for the CDR3: TGTGCCATCAGCGCGGGACAGGGGGGCGGGTATGGCTACACCTTC. Its protein is CAISAGQGGGYGYTF.